The 15 T cell receptor beta chains listed next were all sequenced from one sample in a study of T cell repertoires in cytomegalovirus infection. Each CDR3 protein gets one entry after TCRdb re-called the reads with MiXCR. The repertoire consists of around 350,000 distinct CDR3 sequences, with 15% to 20% occurring once and the leading ten covering approximately 10%. Sequencing was done on a sample of PBMCs. These receptors all stem from a human donor in good health (CMV status not recorded). Some clones in this sample may be carry-over from other donors' samples.

This clonotype has ten or more counts. The chain employs TRBV7-2 and TRBJ2-2, with D perhaps assigned TRBD1 or TRBD2 (5 bases each). Germline CDR1 is SGHTA and CDR2 is FQGNSA. Trimming took 5 bases from V and 6 from J, leaving 10 bases between them. The CDR3 runs to 13 residues. The CDR3 protein is CASSRRGAGELFF. In DNA, the CDR3 is TGTGCCAGCAGCCGCCGAGGGGCCGGGGAGCTGTTTTTT.

This chain joins TRBV3-1 and TRBJ1-5; D is uncertain. The CDR3 spans 14 residues. Germline V gives CDR1 LGHDT, CDR2 YNNKEL (reference sequence). The V gene lost 1 base and the J gene lost 7 bases, with 11 bases spanning the gap. CDR3 sequence (DNA): TGTGCCAGCAGCCAAGGTTTCGGAGGCCAGCCCCAGCATTTT. Translated: CASSQGFGGQPQHF.

The chain employs TRBV20-1 and TRBJ1-5, with a tentative D call TRBD1 (5 bases). Per the germline V gene, CDR1 is DFQATT and CDR2 is SNEGSKA (reference sequence). The CDR3 loop spans 14 amino acids. V gave up 6 bases and J gave up 0 bases, with 12 bases separating them. The CDR3 bases are TGCAGTGCCCACCCGGGGGGTAGCAATCAGCCCCAGCATTTT. Translation: CSAHPGGSNQPQHF.

The rearrangement joins TRBV12-3 or TRBV12-4 to TRBJ1-5; D is ambiguous. V lost 5 bases, J lost 2 bases, and 10 bases lay in between. This CDR3 is 14 amino acids long. The CDR3 is CASSNNNGNQPQHF. The CDR3 DNA reads as TGTGCCAGCAGTAACAATAATGGCAATCAGCCCCAGCATTTT.

The rearrangement joins TRBV19 to TRBJ2-7; TRBD1 matches at 8 bases. This CDR3 has 15 amino acids. V dropped 10 bases and J dropped 2; count of bases not matched to a gene: 13. Germline V gene sequence: CDR1 LNHDA, CDR2 SQIVND (reference sequence). CDR3 amino acids: CATKRSQGAPYEQYF. The DNA for the CDR3 is TGTGCCACCAAGCGGTCTCAGGGGGCTCCCTACGAGCAGTACTTC.

The genes are TRBV30 and TRBJ1-5; D might be TRBD1 (5 bases). The CDR3 spans 13 residues. Germline CDR1 GTSNPN, CDR2 SVGIG (reference sequence). The germline V and J ends were trimmed by 3 bases and 5 bases, with 11 bases remaining between them. CDR3 DNA: TGTGCCTGGAGCCGGGACCTTGATCAGCCCCAGCATTTT. Translation gives CAWSRDLDQPQHF.

The table lists this clonotype with many counts. J is TRBJ1-2 and V is TRBV28; D perhaps matches TRBD1 (5 bases). V lost 4 bases, J lost 3 bases, and 12 bases lay in between. Looked up from germline, CDR1 is MDHEN and CDR2 is SYDVKM. The CDR3 runs 14 residues. CDR3 sequence reads: CASSSGRAYYGYTF. The CDR3 DNA reads TGTGCCAGCAGTTCAGGGCGAGCCTACTATGGCTACACCTTC.

The chain joins TRBV7-8 to TRBJ1-5; 10 bases are shared with TRBD1. The junction had 6 bases not matched to a gene; V was cut back by 0 bases and J by 13 bases. The CDR3 extends over 14 amino acids. Germline assignment: CDR1 SGHVS and CDR2 FQNEAQ. CDR3: CASSLAGTGVWQHF. CDR3 bases: TGTGCCAGCAGCTTAGCGGGGACAGGGGTTTGGCAGCATTTT. Together with reference TRBV7-8 and TRBJ1-5, the CDR3 gives the full variable domain: GAGVSQSPRYKVAKRGQDVALRCDPISGHVSLFWYQQALGQGPEFLTYFQNEAQLDKSGLPSDRFFAERPEGSVSTLKIQRTQQEDSAVYLCASSLAGTGVWQHFGDGTRLSIL.

The J gene is TRBJ1-6, the V gene TRBV7-6, with a weak D call TRBD1 (5 bases). The CDR3 extends over 14 amino acids. From germline, CDR1 is SGHVS and CDR2 FNYEAQ. V shed 6 bases and J shed 5 bases, with 11 bases lying between them. CDR3 DNA sequence: TGTGCCAGCAGACCCAGGGAGAATAATTCACCCCTCCACTTT. Translating it yields CASRPRENNSPLHF.

The chain employs TRBV19 and TRBJ1-6, with TRBD1 as a possible D gene (5 bases). V lost 6 bases and J 7 bases, leaving 13 bases between the germline ends. The length of the CDR3 is 14 residues. Germline V gene data show CDR1 as LNHDA and CDR2 as SQIVND (reference sequence). The CDR3 is CASRVWDRNSPLHF. For the CDR3, the DNA is TGTGCCAGTAGGGTTTGGGACCGAAATTCACCCCTCCACTTT.

The V gene is TRBV4-3, the J gene TRBJ2-1; the match to TRBD2 covers 7 bases. After removal of 4 bases from V and 5 bases from J, the junction contained 11 bases not matched to a gene. The germline gives CDR1 LGHNA, CDR2 YSLEER. The length of the CDR3 is 16 residues. CDR3 residues: CASSRGGASGNNEQFF. CDR3 nucleotide sequence: TGCGCCAGCAGCCGCGGAGGGGCTAGCGGAAACAATGAGCAGTTCTTC.

The genes are TRBV20-1 and TRBJ1-2, with D perhaps TRBD1 (6 bases). The CDR3 has 12 amino acids. V gave up 5 bases and J gave up 3 bases, with 10 bases separating them. Germline V CDR1 and CDR2: DFQATT, SNEGSKA (reference sequence). For the CDR3, the DNA is TGCAGTGCTTCGGACAGATACTATGGCTACACCTTC. This gives the protein CSASDRYYGYTF.

V and J are TRBV2 and TRBJ1-1; D not resolved. Trimming took 3 bases from V and 1 from J, leaving 6 bases between them. The germline gives CDR1 SNHLY, CDR2 FYNNEI. This CDR3 is built from 13 residues. The CDR3, as DNA: TGTGCCAGCAGTGACGCGTCGAACACTGAAGCTTTCTTT. Translated: CASSDASNTEAFF.

This clonotype came up a few times. CDR3 DNA sequence: TGCGCCAGCAGTGACGGCACAGATACGCAGTATTTT. Its translation: CASSDGTDTQYF. The V gene is TRBV10-1, the J gene TRBJ2-3; no firm D call. V gave up 3 bases and J gave up 1 base, with 2 bases separating them. The length of the CDR3 is 12 residues. Germline values: CDR1 WNHNN, CDR2 SYGVQD (reference sequence).

The table lists this clonotype with many counts. The chain couples TRBV7-9 to TRBJ2-1; 10 bases are shared with TRBD2. The CDR3 spans 18 residues. After removal of 8 bases from V and 3 bases from J, the junction contained 16 bases not matched to a gene. Looked up from germline, CDR1 is SEHNR and CDR2 is FQNEAQ (reference sequence). CDR3 amino acids: CASGIFVAGGSHYNEQFF. For the CDR3, the DNA is TGTGCCAGCGGGATATTTGTAGCGGGAGGAAGTCACTACAATGAGCAGTTCTTC.